The T cell receptor beta chain under discussion was sequenced for a study of blood T cells in healthy people across ages. PCR was performed a second time for about 7 to 12 cycles using a sample-barcoded 5' primer and a J-beta primer mix. TCRdb re-analysed the 5' RACE reads in MiXCR, keeping a single row per CDR3 protein. The sample holds hundreds of thousands of distinct CDR3 sequences, less than 35% seen once. V lost 4 bases to trimming and J lost 4 bases, with 14 bases between them. The CDR3 totals 15 residues. Germline loops: CDR1 SGHTA, CDR2 FQGNSA. In this sample, this clonotype turned up many times.

Specimen: blood. This sequence was found in a woman older than 75 in good health. The chain joins TRBV7-2 to TRBJ2-1, with D possibly being TRBD1 (6 bases). CDR3 nucleotide sequence: TGTGCCAGCAGCTCAGAGCAGGGGTCGTACAATGAGCAGTTCTTC. Protein: CASSSEQGSYNEQFF.